The clone carrying this T cell receptor (beta chain) appeared many times. This specimen belongs to a study of early T cells in non-severe SARS-CoV-2 infection. Using its own MiXCR run on the 5' RACE reads, TCRdb lists one record per CDR3 protein. The repertoire includes 39,000 or so distinct CDR3 sequences, roughly 6% of them detected once, and roughly 4% sits in the top ten. This CDR3 has 16 residues. The J segment lost 2 bases and the V segment lost 2 bases, leaving 6 bases of the junction unmatched. The germline CDR1 and CDR2 sequences are MNHEY and SVGEGT. The sample was whole blood, taken at baseline. V usage is TRBV6-2 or TRBV6-3 and J usage is TRBJ2-7; TRBD1 aligns across 10 bases. This TCR was sampled from an adult who was a healthcare worker with PCR-confirmed SARS-CoV-2 infection or an uninfected control (not recorded which). The CDR3 nucleotides read TGTGCCAGCAGTTACGCCGGGACAGGGGATCCCTACGAGCAGTACTTC. Translation gives CASSYAGTGDPYEQYF.